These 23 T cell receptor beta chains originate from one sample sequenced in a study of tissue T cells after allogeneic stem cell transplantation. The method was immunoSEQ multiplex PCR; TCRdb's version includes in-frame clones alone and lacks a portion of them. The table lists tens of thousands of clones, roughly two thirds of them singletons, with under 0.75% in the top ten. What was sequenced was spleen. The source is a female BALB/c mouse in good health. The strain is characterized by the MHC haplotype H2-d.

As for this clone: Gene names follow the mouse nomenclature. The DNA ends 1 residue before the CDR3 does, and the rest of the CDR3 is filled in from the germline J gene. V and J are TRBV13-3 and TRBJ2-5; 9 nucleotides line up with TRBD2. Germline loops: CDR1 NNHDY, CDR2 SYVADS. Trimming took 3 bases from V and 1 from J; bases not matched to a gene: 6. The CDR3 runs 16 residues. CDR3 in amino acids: CASSGPRLGDQDTQYF. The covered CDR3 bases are TGTGCCAGCAGTGGGCCCCGACTGGGGGACCAAGACACCCAGTAC.

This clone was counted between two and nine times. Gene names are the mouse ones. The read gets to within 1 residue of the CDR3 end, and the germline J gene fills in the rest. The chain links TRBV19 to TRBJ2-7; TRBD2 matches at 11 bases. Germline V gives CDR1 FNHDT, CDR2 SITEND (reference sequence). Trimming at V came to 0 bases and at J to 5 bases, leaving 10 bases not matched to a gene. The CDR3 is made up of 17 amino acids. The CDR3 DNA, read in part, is TGTGCCAGCAGTATAGCCCAATCCGGGACTGGGGGAAATGAACAGTAC. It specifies CASSIAQSGTGGNEQY. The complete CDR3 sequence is CASSIAQSGTGGNEQYF. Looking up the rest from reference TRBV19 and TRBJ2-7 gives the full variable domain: GGIITQTPKFLIGQEGQKLTLKCQQNFNHDTMYWYRQDSGKGLRLIYYSITENDLQKGDLSEGYDASREKKSSFSLTVTSAQKNEMAVFLCASSIAQSGTGGNEQYFGPGTRLTVL.

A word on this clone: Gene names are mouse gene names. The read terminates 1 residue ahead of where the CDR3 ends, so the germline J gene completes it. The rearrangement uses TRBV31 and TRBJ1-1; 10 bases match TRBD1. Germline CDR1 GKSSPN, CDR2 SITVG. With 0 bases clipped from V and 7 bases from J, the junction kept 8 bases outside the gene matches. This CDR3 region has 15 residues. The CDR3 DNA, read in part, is TGTGCCTGGAGTCTAGACAGGGGGCCGAGGGGAGAAGTCTTC. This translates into CAWSLDRGPRGEVF. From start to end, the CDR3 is CAWSLDRGPRGEVFF.

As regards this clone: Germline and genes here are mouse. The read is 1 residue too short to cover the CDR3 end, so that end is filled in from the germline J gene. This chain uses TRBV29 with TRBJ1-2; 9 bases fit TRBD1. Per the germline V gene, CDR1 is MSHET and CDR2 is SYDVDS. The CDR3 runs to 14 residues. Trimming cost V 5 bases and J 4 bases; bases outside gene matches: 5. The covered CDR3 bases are TGTGCTAGCAGTCCGGGACAGGGCAGCTCCGACTACACC. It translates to CASSPGQGSSDYT. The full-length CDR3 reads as CASSPGQGSSDYTF.

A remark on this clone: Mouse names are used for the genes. The CDR3 protein is CASSSSAGGANTEVFF. Incomplete CDR3 DNA: TGTGCTAGCAGTTCTTCAGCAGGGGGCGCAAACACAGAAGTCTTC. The V and J genes are TRBV29 and TRBJ1-1; TRBD1 matches at 8 bases. The read is 1 residue too short to cover the CDR3 end, so that end is filled in from the germline J gene. CDR3 length: 16 residues. The ends lost 4 bases at V and 0 bases at J; junction bases unmatched: 7. Per the germline V gene, CDR1 is MSHET and CDR2 is SYDVDS.

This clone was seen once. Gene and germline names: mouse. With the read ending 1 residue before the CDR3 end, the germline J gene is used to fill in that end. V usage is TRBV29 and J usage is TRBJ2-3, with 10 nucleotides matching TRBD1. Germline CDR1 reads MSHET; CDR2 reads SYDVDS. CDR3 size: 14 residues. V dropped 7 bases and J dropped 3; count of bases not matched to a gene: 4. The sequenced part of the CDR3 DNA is TGTGCTAGCACCGACAGGGGGCTCGCAGAAACGCTGTAT. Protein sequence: CASTDRGLAETLY. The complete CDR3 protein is CASTDRGLAETLYF.

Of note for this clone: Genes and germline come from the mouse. Here the CDR3 reads CASSRTVSQNTLYF. The part of the CDR3 DNA that was read is TGTGCCAGCAGCAGGACAGTTAGTCAAAACACCTTGTAC. The chain carries TRBV4 and TRBJ2-4; TRBD1 might be the D (6 bases). The read ends 1 residue shy of where the CDR3 ends; the end is completed using the germline J gene. Germline CDR1 and CDR2: LGHDT and YNNKQL (reference sequence). Trimming took 5 bases from V and 0 from J, leaving 9 bases between them. This CDR3 has 14 amino acids.

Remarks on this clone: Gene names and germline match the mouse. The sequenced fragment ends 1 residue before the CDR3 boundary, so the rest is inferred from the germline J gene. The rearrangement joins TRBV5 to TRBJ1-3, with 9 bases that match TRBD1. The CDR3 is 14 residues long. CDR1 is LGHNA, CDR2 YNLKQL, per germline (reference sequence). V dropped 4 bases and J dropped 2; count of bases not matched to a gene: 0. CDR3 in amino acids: CASSRTGAGNTLYF. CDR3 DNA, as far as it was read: TGTGCCAGCAGCCGGACAGGGGCTGGAAATACGCTCTAT.

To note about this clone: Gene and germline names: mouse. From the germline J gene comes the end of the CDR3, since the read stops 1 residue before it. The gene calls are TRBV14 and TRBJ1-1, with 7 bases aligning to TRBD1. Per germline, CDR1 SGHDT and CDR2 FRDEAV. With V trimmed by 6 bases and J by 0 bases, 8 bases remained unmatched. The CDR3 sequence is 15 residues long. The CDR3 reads CASTSGQPANTEVFF. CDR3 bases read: TGTGCCAGCACCTCGGGACAGCCTGCAAACACAGAAGTCTTC.

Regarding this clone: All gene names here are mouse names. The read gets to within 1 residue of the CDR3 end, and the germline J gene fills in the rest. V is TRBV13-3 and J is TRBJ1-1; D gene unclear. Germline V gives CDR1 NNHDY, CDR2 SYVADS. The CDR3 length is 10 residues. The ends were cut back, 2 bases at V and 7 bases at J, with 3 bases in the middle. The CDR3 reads CASSDREVFF. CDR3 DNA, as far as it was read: TGTGCCAGCAGTGACAGAGAAGTCTTC.

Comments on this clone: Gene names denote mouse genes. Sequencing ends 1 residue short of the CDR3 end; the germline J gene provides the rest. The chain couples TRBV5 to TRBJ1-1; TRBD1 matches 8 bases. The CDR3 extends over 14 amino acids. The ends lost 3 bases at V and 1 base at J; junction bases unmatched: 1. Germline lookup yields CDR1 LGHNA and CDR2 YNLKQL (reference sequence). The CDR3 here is CASSHGTGNTEVFF. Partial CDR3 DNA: TGTGCCAGCAGCCACGGGACAGGGAACACAGAAGTCTTC.

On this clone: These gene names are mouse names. CDR3 residues: CTCSGQANNQAPLF. Incomplete CDR3 DNA: TGCACCTGCAGTGGACAGGCTAACAACCAGGCTCCGCTT. The chain has TRBV1 and TRBJ1-5; perhaps TRBD1 as D (6 bases). The sequence runs out 1 residue before the end of the CDR3; the remainder is reconstructed from the germline J gene. V was trimmed by 4 bases and J by 0 bases, leaving 7 bases between them. The CDR3 length is 14 residues. CDR1 is NSQYPW, CDR2 LRSPGD, per germline (reference sequence).

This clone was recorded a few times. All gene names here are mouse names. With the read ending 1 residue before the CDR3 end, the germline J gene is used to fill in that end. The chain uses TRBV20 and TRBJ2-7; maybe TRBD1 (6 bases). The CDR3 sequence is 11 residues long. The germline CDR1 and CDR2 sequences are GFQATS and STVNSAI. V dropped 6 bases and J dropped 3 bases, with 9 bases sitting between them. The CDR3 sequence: CGAGGHYEQYF. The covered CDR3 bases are TGTGGTGCAGGGGGACACTATGAACAGTAC. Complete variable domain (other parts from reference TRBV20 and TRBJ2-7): GALVYQYPRRTICKSGTSMRMECQAVGFQATSVAWYRQSPQKTFELIALSTVNSAIKYEQNFTQEKFPISHPNLSFSSMTVLNAYLEDRGLYLCGAGGHYEQYFGPGTRLTVL.

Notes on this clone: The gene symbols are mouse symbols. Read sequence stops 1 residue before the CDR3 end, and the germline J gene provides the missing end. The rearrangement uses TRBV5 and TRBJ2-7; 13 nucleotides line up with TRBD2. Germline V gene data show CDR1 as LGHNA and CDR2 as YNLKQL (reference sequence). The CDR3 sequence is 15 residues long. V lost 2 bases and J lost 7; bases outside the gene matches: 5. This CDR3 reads CASSQSDWGGWEQYF. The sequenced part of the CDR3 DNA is TGTGCCAGCAGCCAATCGGACTGGGGGGGCTGGGAACAGTAC.

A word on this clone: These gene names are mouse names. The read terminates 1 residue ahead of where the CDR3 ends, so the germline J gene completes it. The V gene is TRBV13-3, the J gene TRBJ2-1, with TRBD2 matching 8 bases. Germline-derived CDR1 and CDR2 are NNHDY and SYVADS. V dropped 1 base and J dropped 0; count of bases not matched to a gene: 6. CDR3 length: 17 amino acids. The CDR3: CASSDTPGGLNYAEQFF. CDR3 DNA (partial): TGTGCCAGCAGTGATACTCCTGGGGGGCTTAACTATGCTGAGCAGTTC.

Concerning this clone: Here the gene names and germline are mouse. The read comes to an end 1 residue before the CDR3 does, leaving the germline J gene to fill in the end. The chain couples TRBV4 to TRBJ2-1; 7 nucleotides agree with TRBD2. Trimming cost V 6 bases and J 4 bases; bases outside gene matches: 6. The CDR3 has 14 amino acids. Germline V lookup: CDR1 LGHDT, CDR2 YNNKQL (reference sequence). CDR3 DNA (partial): TGTGCCAGCAGTCCCGACTGGGAGTATGCTGAGCAGTTC. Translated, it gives CASSPDWEYAEQF. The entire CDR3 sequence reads CASSPDWEYAEQFF. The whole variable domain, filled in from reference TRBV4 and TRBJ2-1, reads ETAVFQTPNYHVTQVGNEVSFNCKQTLGHDTMYWYKQDSKKLLKIMFSYNNKQLIVNETVPRRFSPQSSDKAHLNLRIKSVEPEDSAVYLCASSPDWEYAEQFFGPGTRLTVL.

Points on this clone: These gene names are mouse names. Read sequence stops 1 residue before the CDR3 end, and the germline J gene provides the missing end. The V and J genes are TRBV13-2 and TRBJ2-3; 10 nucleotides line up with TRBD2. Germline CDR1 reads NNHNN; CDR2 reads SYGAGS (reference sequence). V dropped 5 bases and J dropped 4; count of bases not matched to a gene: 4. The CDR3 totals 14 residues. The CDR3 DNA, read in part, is TGTGCCAGCGGGACCCTGGGGGGGCCAGAAACGCTGTAT. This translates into CASGTLGGPETLY. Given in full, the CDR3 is CASGTLGGPETLYF.

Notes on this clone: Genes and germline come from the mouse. The part of the CDR3 DNA that was read is TGTGGTGCTAGGGTCGGACAGGGGGGTTCCAACGAAAGATTATTT. It yields the protein CGARVGQGGSNERLF. The CDR3, in full, reads CGARVGQGGSNERLFF. The V and J genes are TRBV20 and TRBJ1-4; TRBD1 matches 10 bases. The CDR3 goes on 1 residue after the read ends, and that part is filled in from the germline J gene. This CDR3 is built from 16 residues. V trimming: 1 base; J trimming: 1 base; junction bases outside the gene matches: 3. In germline, CDR1 is GFQATS, CDR2 STVNSAI.

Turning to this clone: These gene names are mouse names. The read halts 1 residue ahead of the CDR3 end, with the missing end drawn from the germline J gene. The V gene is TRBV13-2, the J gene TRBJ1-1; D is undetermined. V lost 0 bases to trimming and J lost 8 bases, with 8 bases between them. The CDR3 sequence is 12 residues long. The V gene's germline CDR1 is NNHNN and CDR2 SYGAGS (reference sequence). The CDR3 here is CASGDAEREVFF. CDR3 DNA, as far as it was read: TGTGCCAGCGGTGATGCAGAGAGGGAAGTCTTC.

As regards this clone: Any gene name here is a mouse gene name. The CDR3 loop is CAWSLGTSAETLYF. The part of the CDR3 DNA that was read is TGTGCCTGGAGTCTAGGGACTAGTGCAGAAACGCTGTAT. V and J are TRBV31 and TRBJ2-3, with D possibly matching TRBD2 (6 bases). The read terminates 1 residue before the CDR3 end, so the remaining end is supplied by the germline J gene. Trimming left V 0 bases short and J 0 bases short, with 7 bases between. This CDR3 is built from 14 residues. Looked up from germline, CDR1 is GKSSPN and CDR2 is SITVG.

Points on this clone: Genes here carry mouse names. CDR3 amino acids: CASGDAGHNNERLFF. Partial CDR3 DNA: TGTGCCAGCGGTGATGCTGGACATAACAACGAAAGATTATTT. The chain carries TRBV13-2 and TRBJ1-4; D perhaps matches TRBD1 (5 bases). The CDR3 end lies 1 residue beyond the end of the read and is filled in from the germline J gene. With 0 bases removed from V and 4 bases from J, the gap between germline ends came to 10 bases. Germline V gene data show CDR1 as NNHNN and CDR2 as SYGAGS (reference sequence). CDR3 length: 15 amino acids.

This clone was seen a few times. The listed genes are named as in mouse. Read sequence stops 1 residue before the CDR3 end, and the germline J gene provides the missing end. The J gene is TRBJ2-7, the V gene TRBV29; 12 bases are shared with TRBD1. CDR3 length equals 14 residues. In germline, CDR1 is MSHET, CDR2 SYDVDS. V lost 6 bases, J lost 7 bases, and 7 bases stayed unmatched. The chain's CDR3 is CASSPRDRGREQYF. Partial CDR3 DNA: TGTGCTAGCAGCCCCCGGGACAGGGGGCGAGAACAGTAC.

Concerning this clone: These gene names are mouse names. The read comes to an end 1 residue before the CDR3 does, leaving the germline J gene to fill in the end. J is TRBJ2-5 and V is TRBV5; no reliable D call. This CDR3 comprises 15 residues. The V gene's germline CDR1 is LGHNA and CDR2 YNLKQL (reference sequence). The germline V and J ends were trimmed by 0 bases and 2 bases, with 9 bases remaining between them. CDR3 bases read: TGTGCCAGCAGCCAAGATCGGCCGGTCCAAGACACCCAGTAC. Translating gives CASSQDRPVQDTQY. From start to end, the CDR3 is CASSQDRPVQDTQYF.